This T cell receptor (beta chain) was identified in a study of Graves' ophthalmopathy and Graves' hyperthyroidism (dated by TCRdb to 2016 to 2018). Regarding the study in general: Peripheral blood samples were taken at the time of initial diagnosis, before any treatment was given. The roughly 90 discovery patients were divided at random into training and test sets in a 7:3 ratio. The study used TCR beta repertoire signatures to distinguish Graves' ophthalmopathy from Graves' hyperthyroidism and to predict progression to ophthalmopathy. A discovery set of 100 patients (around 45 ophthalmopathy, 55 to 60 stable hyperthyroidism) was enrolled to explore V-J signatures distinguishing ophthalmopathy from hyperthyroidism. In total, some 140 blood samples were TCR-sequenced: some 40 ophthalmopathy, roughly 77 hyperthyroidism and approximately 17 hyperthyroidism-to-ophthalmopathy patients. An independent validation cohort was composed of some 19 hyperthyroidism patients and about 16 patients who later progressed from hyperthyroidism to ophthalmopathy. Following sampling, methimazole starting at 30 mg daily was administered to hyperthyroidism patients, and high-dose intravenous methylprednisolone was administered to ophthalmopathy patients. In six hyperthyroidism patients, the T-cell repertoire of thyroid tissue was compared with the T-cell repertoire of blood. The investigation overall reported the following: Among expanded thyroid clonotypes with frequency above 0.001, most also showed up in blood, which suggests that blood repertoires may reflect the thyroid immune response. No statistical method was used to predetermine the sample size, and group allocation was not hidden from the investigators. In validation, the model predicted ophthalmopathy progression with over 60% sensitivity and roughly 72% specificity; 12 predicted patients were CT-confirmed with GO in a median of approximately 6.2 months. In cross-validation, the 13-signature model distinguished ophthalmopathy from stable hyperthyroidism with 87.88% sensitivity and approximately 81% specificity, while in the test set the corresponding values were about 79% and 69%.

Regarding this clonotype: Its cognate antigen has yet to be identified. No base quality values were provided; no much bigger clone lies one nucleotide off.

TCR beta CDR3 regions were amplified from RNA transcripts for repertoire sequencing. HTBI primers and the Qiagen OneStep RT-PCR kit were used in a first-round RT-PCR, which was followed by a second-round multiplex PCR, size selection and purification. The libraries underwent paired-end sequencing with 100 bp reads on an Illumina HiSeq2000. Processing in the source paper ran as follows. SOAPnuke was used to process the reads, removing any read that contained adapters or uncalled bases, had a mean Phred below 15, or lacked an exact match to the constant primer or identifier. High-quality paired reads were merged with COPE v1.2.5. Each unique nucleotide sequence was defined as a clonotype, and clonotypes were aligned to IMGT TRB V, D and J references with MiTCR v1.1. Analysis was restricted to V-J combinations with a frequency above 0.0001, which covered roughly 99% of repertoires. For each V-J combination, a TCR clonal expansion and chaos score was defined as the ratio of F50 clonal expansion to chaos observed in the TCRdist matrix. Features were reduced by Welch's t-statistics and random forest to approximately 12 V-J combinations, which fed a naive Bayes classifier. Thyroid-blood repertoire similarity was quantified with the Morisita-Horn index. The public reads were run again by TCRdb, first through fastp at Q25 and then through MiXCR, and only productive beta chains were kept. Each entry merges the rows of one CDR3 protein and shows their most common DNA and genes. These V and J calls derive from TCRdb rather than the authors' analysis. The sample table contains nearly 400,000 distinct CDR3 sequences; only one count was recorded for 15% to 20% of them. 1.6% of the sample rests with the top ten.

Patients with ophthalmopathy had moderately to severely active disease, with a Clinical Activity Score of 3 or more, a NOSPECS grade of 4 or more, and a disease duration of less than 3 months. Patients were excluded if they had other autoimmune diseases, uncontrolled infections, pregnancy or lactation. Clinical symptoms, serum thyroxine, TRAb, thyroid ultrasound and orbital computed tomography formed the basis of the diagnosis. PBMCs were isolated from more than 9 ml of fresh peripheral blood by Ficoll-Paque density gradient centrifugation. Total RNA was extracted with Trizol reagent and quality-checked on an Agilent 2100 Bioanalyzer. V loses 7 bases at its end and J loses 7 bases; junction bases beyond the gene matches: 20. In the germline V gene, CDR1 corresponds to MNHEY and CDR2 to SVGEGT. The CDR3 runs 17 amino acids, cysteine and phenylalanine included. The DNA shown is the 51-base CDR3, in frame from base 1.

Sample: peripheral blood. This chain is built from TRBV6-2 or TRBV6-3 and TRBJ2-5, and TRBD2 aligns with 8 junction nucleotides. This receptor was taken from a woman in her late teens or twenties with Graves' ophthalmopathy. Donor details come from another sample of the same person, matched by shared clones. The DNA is TGTGCCAGCACCGCCGGGGGGGGCTGGCTCAGCATCGGGACCCAGTACTTC. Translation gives CASTAGGGWLSIGTQYF.